The next 27 T cell receptor beta chains were all read from a single sample in a study of blood T cell repertoires in COVID-19. Assay used: immunoSEQ multiplex PCR; TCRdb lists only in-frame clones, some missing. The sample gives fewer than 200,000 clones, 88% of which show up once; about 26% is in the top ten. Sequenced sample: peripheral blood. These receptors originate from a man in his 60s with acute or convalescent COVID-19.

The V gene is TRBV6-6, the J gene TRBJ1-1; D gene ambiguous. Trimming shortened V by 5 bases and J by 3 bases, and 4 bases separated the two germline ends. Germline assignment: CDR1 MNHNY and CDR2 SVGAGI (reference sequence). This CDR3 region has 11 residues. The CDR3 DNA is TGTGCCAGCAGTATCGACACTGAAGCTTTCTTT. This translates into CASSIDTEAFF.

The chain couples TRBV19 to TRBJ1-1, with D perhaps TRBD1 (5 bases). Trimming pared 7 bases from V and 3 bases from J, leaving 12 bases between. The germline V gene encodes CDR1 LNHDA and CDR2 SQIVND (reference sequence). The CDR3 is made up of 13 amino acids. CDR3 sequence: CASNPGRYTEAFF. The CDR3 DNA follows: TGTGCCAGTAACCCAGGGCGCTACACTGAAGCTTTCTTT.

This sequence joins TRBV9 and TRBJ2-7; 7 bases agree with TRBD2. V lost 3 bases to trimming and J lost 12 bases; unmatched junction nucleotides: 9. This CDR3 is 12 amino acids long. Germline V CDR1 and CDR2: SGDLS, YYNGEE. The CDR3 region is CASSDGSGTRYF. The CDR3 region has the DNA TGTGCCAGCAGCGATGGGAGCGGGACGAGGTACTTC.

J is TRBJ1-1 and V is TRBV20-1, with a tentative D call TRBD1 (5 bases). The CDR3 totals 11 residues. Trimming shortened V by 2 bases and J by 6 bases, and 7 bases separated the two germline ends. Germline V CDR1 and CDR2: DFQATT, SNEGSKA (reference sequence). In nucleotides, the CDR3 is TGCAGTGCTAGAAAGACAGCTGAAGCTTTCTTT. This sequence encodes CSARKTAEAFF.

The chain links TRBV6-2 or TRBV6-3 to TRBJ2-7, with a tentative D call TRBD2 (6 bases). Germline V gives CDR1 MNHEY, CDR2 SVGEGT. CDR3 size: 15 residues. V was shortened by 2 bases and J by 9 bases, with 20 bases between the two germline ends. The CDR3 region is CASSYGDSFTYAQYF. The CDR3 coding sequence is TGTGCCAGCAGTTACGGGGACTCGTTTACATATGCGCAGTACTTC.

The rearrangement joins TRBV6-6 to TRBJ1-1; D unclear. CDR3 length: 13 amino acids. The germline V gene has CDR1 MNHNY and CDR2 SVGAGI (reference sequence). CDR3 sequence reads: CFSGQKWNTEAFF. DNA for the CDR3: TGTTTCTCTGGGCAGAAGTGGAACACTGAAGCTTTCTTT.

CDR3 sequence (DNA): TGTGCCAGCAGTCCGGGGACTGGGGGGAACACCATATATTTT. This sequence encodes CASSPGTGGNTIYF. The genes are TRBV27 and TRBJ1-3; a possible D gene is TRBD1 (5 bases). The germline V gene has CDR1 MNHEY and CDR2 SMNVEV (reference sequence). V gave up 5 bases and J gave up 7 bases, with 15 bases separating them. The CDR3 length is 14 residues.

The chain links TRBV12-3 or TRBV12-4 to TRBJ2-1, with D maybe TRBD1 (6 bases). The CDR3 contains 11 residues. V dropped 8 bases and J dropped 10 bases, with 12 bases sitting between them. CDR3 bases: TGTGCCAGCTCTGGGGGCTGGGAGCAGTTCTTC. Translating it yields CASSGGWEQFF.

This CDR3 reads CASSLNQGGAETQYF. As DNA, the CDR3 is TGTGCCAGCAGCTTAAACCAGGGGGGAGCGGAGACCCAGTACTTC. V gene TRBV7-3 combines with J gene TRBJ2-5; the D gene is possibly TRBD1 (7 bases). The CDR3 runs 15 residues. Trimming pared 1 base from V and 5 bases from J, leaving 14 bases between. Germline CDR1 SGHTA, CDR2 FQGTGA.

The genes are TRBV7-2 and TRBJ2-7, with 9 bases lining up with TRBD1. V gave up 3 bases and J gave up 2 bases; unmatched junction bases: 2. The length of the CDR3 is 14 residues. Germline lookup yields CDR1 SGHTA and CDR2 FQGNSA. Here the CDR3 reads CASSFDRGAYEQYF. The CDR3 bases are TGTGCCAGCAGCTTCGACAGGGGGGCCTACGAGCAGTACTTC.

V gene TRBV14 combines with J gene TRBJ2-7; 7 bases are shared with TRBD1. Trimming at V came to 4 bases and at J to 3 bases, leaving 6 bases not matched to a gene. The CDR3 spans 14 residues. The germline V gene has CDR1 SGHDN and CDR2 FVKESK. This chain's CDR3 is CASSRDREFYEQYF. CDR3 coding DNA: TGTGCCAGCAGCCGGGACAGAGAATTCTACGAGCAGTACTTC.

V usage is TRBV6-1 and J usage is TRBJ1-2; D is unresolved. From germline, CDR1 is MNHNS and CDR2 SASEGT. The CDR3 has 13 amino acids. The V end was cut by 2 bases, the J end by 3 bases, with 7 bases between. The CDR3 region is CASSEQVDYGYTF. The CDR3 bases are TGTGCCAGCAGTGAACAGGTTGACTATGGCTACACCTTC.

The CDR3 sequence is CASSLGGRAGDTQYF. CDR3 sequence (DNA): TGTGCCAGCAGTTTAGGCGGGAGGGCCGGAGATACGCAGTATTTT. V and J are TRBV27 and TRBJ2-3; 9 nucleotides line up with TRBD2. Germline CDR1 MNHEY, CDR2 SMNVEV (reference sequence). V was clipped by 2 bases and J by 5 bases; unmatched bases: 5. This CDR3 has 15 amino acids.

The gene calls are TRBV10-3 and TRBJ2-5; D is ambiguous. Trimming pared 2 bases from V and 5 bases from J, leaving 12 bases between. The germline V gene encodes CDR1 ENHRY and CDR2 SYGVKD. This CDR3 contains 14 residues. The CDR3, as DNA: TGTGCCATCAGTGAGACCCGGGTTTGGGAGACCCAGTACTTC. Residues: CAISETRVWETQYF.

Of note for this clone: Germline and junction disagree at one end, which may indicate a read error. The V gene is TRBV3-1 (or the pseudogene TRBV3-2), the J gene TRBJ1-2; D remains unclear. CDR1 is LGHDT, CDR2 YNNKEL, per germline (reference sequence). This CDR3 is 16 amino acids long. CDR3 residues: CASSQDPSSAKYGYTF. The CDR3, as DNA: TGTGCCAGCAGCCAAGACCCATCCTCCGCTAAATATGGCTACACCTTC.

V is TRBV5-1 and J is TRBJ2-7; TRBD1 aligns across 8 bases. The CDR3 totals 13 residues. The trim removed 4 bases at V and 5 bases at J, leaving 5 bases unmatched. The germline V gene has CDR1 SGHRS and CDR2 YFSETQ. In DNA, the CDR3 is TGCGCCAGCAGCCCCGGACAGGGTAACGAGCAGTACGTC. It yields the protein CASSPGQGNEQYV.

The gene calls are TRBV2 and TRBJ2-7; 8 positions agree with TRBD1. This CDR3 has 13 amino acids. V gave up 6 bases and J gave up 3 bases; unmatched junction bases: 4. The V gene's germline CDR1 is SNHLY and CDR2 FYNNEI. CDR3 DNA: TGTGCCAGCAGAACGACAGGGGTCTACGAGCAGTACTTC. This encodes CASRTTGVYEQYF.

CDR3 protein: CASSLRDSRQRGYTF. CDR3 in DNA: TGTGCCAGCAGTTTGAGGGACAGCAGACAGAGGGGCTACACCTTC. The chain joins TRBV6-5 to TRBJ1-2; 7 bases map to TRBD1. The CDR3 sequence is 15 residues long. CDR1 is MNHEY and CDR2 is SVGAGI in the germline V gene. With V trimmed by 4 bases and J by 8 bases, 13 bases remained unmatched.

The chain joins TRBV7-6 to TRBJ1-5, with D uncertain. CDR3 length equals 13 residues. Germline V CDR1 and CDR2: SGHVS, FNYEAQ. V was pared by 4 bases and J by 5 bases, with 9 bases between. The chain's CDR3 is CASSYGLDQPQHF. The CDR3 nucleotides read TGTGCCAGCAGCTACGGTCTTGATCAGCCCCAGCATTTT.

This sequence joins TRBV19 and TRBJ1-3, with D possibly TRBD1 on 5 matching bases. Trimming stripped 5 bases from V and 0 bases from J, with 17 bases between. CDR3 size: 17 residues. Per the germline V gene, CDR1 is LNHDA and CDR2 is SQIVND (reference sequence). The CDR3 region is CASSYRRGGASGNTIYF. The CDR3 DNA is TGTGCCAGTAGTTACCGCCGGGGGGGAGCCTCTGGAAACACCATATATTTT.

DNA for the CDR3: TGTGCCAGCTCACCAGACAAGAATCAGCCCCAGCATTTT. Protein sequence: CASSPDKNQPQHF. This sequence joins TRBV18 and TRBJ1-5; D is undetermined. The germline CDR1 and CDR2 sequences are KGHSH and LQKENI. The V end was cut by 2 bases, the J end by 4 bases, with 6 bases between. The CDR3 sequence is 13 residues long.

V gene TRBV19 combines with J gene TRBJ1-6; TRBD1 might be the D (5 bases). CDR3 length: 14 amino acids. The germline V gene has CDR1 LNHDA and CDR2 SQIVND (reference sequence). Trimming took off 2 bases at V and 10 bases at J, with 12 bases between the two ends. This chain's CDR3 is CASSIWRGRSPLHF. In DNA form, the CDR3 reads TGTGCCAGTAGTATATGGAGGGGTAGGTCACCCCTCCACTTT.

The rearrangement joins TRBV19 to TRBJ1-1; 9 bases agree with TRBD1. The V gene's germline CDR1 is LNHDA and CDR2 SQIVND (reference sequence). This CDR3 comprises 15 residues. The trim removed 5 bases at V and 0 bases at J, leaving 4 bases unmatched. CDR3 residues: CASSRDRALNTEAFF. The CDR3 DNA reads TGTGCCAGTAGTCGGGACAGGGCTTTGAACACTGAAGCTTTCTTT.

The J gene is TRBJ1-6, the V gene TRBV11-2; D perhaps matches TRBD1 (6 bases). The CDR3 is 14 amino acids. Between the trimmed V and J ends, which lost 5 bases and 7 bases, there was a span of 12 bases. CDR1 is SGHAT and CDR2 is FQNNGV in the germline V gene. The DNA of the CDR3 is TGTGCCAGCAGCAGAGGGGGTATCAATTCACCCCTCCACTTT. Residues: CASSRGGINSPLHF.

The V call is TRBV5-1, the J call TRBJ2-3, with D possibly matching TRBD1 (6 bases). V lost 0 bases and J lost 6, with 17 bases in between. The CDR3 length is 16 residues. Per the germline V gene, CDR1 is SGHRS and CDR2 is YFSETQ. The CDR3: CASSLEGGQGSDTQYF. The CDR3 nucleotides are TGCGCCAGCAGCTTGGAAGGTGGTCAGGGGTCCGATACGCAGTATTTT.

This chain connects TRBV7-2 to TRBJ1-5; TRBD1 is a possible D gene (6 bases). Trimming removed 5 bases at V and 9 bases at J, with 14 bases between. This CDR3 is 13 amino acids long. CDR1 and CDR2 from the germline V gene are SGHTA and FQGNSA. CDR3 protein: CASSQDGDMPQHF. In DNA, the CDR3 is TGTGCCAGCAGCCAAGACGGGGACATGCCCCAGCATTTT.

The chain is built from TRBV2 and TRBJ2-3; D is perhaps TRBD2 (7 bases). The CDR3 length is 16 residues. Per germline, CDR1 SNHLY and CDR2 FYNNEI. V lost 5 bases and J 1 base, leaving 16 bases between the germline ends. The CDR3 reads CASSSPAGAGTDTQYF. CDR3 nucleotide sequence: TGTGCCAGCAGTTCTCCGGCGGGGGCGGGCACAGATACGCAGTATTTT.